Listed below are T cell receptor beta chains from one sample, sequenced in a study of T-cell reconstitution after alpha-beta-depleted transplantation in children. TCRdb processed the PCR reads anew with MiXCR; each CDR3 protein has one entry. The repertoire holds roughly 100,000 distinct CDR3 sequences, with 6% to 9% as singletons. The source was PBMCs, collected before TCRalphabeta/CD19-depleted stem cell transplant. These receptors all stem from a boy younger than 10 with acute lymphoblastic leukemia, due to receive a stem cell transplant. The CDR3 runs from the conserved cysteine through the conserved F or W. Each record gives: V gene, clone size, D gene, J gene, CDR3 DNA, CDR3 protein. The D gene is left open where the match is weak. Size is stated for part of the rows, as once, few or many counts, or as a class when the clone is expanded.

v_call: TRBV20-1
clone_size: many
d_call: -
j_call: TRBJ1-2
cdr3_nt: TGCAGTGCTAGAGAGGCCTTTTCCTATGGCTACACCTTC
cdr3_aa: CSAREAFSYGYTF

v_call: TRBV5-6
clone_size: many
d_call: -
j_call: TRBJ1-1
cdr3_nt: TGTGCCAGCACTAGGGGGAGGAAGAACACTGAAGCTTTCTTT
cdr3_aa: CASTRGRKNTEAFF

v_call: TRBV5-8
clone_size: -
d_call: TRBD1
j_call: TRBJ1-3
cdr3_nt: TGTGCCAGCAGCCTAGGACAGACAGGGGACACCATATATTTT
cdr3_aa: CASSLGQTGDTIYF

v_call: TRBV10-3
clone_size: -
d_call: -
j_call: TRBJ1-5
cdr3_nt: TGTGCCATCAGTTTTGGGGATATGTGGCGTGGGGTCGGGCAGCCCCAGCATTTT
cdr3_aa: CAISFGDMWRGVGQPQHF

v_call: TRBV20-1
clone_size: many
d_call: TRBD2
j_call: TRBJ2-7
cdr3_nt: TGCAGTGCTAGAGATTCGCTAGCGGGGGGGCAAATTTCCTACGAGCAGTACTTC
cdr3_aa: CSARDSLAGGQISYEQYF

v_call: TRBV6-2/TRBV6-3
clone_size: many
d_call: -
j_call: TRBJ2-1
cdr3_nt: TGTGCCAGCAGTTACCAGGGGTCCTACAATGAGCAGTTCTTC
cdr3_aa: CASSYQGSYNEQFF

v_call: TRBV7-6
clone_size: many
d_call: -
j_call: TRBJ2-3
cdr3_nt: TGTGCCAGCAGCCCCGTCGGGTCCCCAGGCACAGATACGCAGTATTTT
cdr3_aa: CASSPVGSPGTDTQYF

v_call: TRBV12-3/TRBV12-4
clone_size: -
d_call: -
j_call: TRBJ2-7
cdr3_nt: TGTGCCAGCAGTCAAAATACAGGGTTCGAGCAGTACTTC
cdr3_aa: CASSQNTGFEQYF

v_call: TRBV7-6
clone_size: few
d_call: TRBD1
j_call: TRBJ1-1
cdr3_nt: TGTGCCAGCAGCCCAGGGACAGGGCTGGGGAACACTGAAGCTTTCTTT
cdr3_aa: CASSPGTGLGNTEAFF

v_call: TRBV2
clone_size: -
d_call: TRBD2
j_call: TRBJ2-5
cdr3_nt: TGTGCCAGCAGTGTCCCGGGACTAGCCGCAGAGACCCAGTACTTC
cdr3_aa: CASSVPGLAAETQYF

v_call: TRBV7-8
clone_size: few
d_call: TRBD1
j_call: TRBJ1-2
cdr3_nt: TGTGCCAGCAGCATCGGGACAGGGTTTAGGGATGGCTACACCTTC
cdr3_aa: CASSIGTGFRDGYTF

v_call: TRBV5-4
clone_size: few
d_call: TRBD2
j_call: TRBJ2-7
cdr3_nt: TGTGCCAGCAGCTGGGGACTAGCGGGGGGGGTCTACGAGCAGTACTTC
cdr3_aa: CASSWGLAGGVYEQYF

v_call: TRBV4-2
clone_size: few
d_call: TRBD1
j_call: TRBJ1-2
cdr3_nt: TGTGCCAGCAGCCAAGTGCGGGACAGGGTCGAATATGGCTACACCTTC
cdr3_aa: CASSQVRDRVEYGYTF

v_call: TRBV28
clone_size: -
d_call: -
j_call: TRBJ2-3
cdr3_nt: TGTGCCAGCAGTCCCTTGCAGGGCCCAGATACGCAGTATTTT
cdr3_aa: CASSPLQGPDTQYF

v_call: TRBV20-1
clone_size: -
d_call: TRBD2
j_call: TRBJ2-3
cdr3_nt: TGCAGTGTTACGATCGGGGGGTGGACAGATACGCAGTATTTT
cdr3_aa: CSVTIGGWTDTQYF

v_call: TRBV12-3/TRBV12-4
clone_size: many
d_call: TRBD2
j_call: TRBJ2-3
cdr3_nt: TGTGCCAGCACCCTACGCGGGGGGGGCCCAGATACGCAGTATTTT
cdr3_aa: CASTLRGGGPDTQYF

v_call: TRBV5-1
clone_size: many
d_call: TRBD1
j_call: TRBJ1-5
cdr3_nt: TGCGCCAGCAGCTACTCGGGACAGGAAGATCCCCAGCATTTT
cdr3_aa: CASSYSGQEDPQHF

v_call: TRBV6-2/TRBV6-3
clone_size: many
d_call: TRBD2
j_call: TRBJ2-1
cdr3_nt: TGTGCCAGCAGTGCGCGGGGGGGCTCCTACAATGAGCAGTTCTTC
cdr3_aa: CASSARGGSYNEQFF

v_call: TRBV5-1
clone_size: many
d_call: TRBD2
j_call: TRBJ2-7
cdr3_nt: TGCGCCAGCAGCTTCTCTAGCGGGGGGCCAGCCTACGAGCAGTACTTC
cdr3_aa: CASSFSSGGPAYEQYF

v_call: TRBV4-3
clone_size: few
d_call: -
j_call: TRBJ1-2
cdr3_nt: TGCGCCAGCAGCCAAGATAACCCCGGGCGTATCGGCTACACCTTC
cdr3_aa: CASSQDNPGRIGYTF

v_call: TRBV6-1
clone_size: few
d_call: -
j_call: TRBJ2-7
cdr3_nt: TGTGCCAGCAGCCCGGGACGCCGACGAGCCGAGCAGTACTTC
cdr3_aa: CASSPGRRRAEQYF

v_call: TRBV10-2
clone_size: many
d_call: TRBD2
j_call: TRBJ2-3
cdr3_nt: TGCGCCAGCACCGGGGGGGCTAGCGGGGGCCCGGGGGGAGATACGCAGTATTTT
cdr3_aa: CASTGGASGGPGGDTQYF

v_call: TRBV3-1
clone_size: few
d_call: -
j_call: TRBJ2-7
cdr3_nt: TGTGCCAGCAGCCAAGACCACTCCTACGAGCAGTACTTC
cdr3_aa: CASSQDHSYEQYF

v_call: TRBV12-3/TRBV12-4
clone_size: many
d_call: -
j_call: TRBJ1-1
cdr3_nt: TGTGCCAGCAGTTTACAGGAGTTAGGGAACACTGAAGCTTTCTTT
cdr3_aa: CASSLQELGNTEAFF